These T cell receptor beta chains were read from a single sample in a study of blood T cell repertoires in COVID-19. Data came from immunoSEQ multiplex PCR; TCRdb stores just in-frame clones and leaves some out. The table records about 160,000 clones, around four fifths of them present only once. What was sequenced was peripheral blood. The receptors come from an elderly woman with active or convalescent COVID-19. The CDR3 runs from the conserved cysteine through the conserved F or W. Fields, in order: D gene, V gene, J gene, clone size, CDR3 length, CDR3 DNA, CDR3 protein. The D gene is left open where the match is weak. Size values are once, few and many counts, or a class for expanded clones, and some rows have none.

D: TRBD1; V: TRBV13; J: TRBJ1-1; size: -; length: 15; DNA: TGTGCCAGCAGCTGGGGGACAGGGGGTTTCACTGAAGCTTTCTTT; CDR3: CASSWGTGGFTEAFF
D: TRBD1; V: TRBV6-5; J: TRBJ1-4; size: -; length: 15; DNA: TGTGCCAGCAGGGGCCCGGGACAGGGTTGGGAAAAACTGTTTTTT; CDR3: CASRGPGQGWEKLFF
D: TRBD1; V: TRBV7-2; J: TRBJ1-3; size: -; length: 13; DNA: TGTGCCAGCAGTCCAGGGGGCGCGGACACCATATATTTT; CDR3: CASSPGGADTIYF
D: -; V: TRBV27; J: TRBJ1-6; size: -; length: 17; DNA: TGTGCCAGCAGTTTATATCCGGGGGGCCCGAGTAATTCACCCCTCCACTTT; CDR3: CASSLYPGGPSNSPLHF
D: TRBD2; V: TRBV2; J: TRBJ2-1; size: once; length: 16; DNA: TGTGCCAGCAGCGAACCCGGGACTAGCGGCTACAATGAGCAGTTCTTC; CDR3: CASSEPGTSGYNEQFF
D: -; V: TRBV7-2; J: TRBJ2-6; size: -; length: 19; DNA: TGTGCCAGCAGCTTAAAACGCAGGGGGGCTAGCTCTGGGGCCAACGTCCTGACTTTC; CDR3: CASSLKRRGASSGANVLTF
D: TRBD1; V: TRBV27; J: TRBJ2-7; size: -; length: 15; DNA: TGTGCCAGCAGTGACCGGGACAGGCTGTCCTACGAGCAGTACTTC; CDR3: CASSDRDRLSYEQYF
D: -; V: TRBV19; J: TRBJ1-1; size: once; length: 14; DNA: TGTGCCAGTAGTATAGTAGGAGGGTACACTGAAGCTTTCTTT; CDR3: CASSIVGGYTEAFF
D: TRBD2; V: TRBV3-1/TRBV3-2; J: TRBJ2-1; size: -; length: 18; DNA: TGTGCCAGCAGCCAAGATCGGACCCCCAGCGGGGGCTTGAAGGAGCAGTTCTTC; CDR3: CASSQDRTPSGGLKEQFF
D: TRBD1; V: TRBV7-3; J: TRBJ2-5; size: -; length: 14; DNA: TGTGCCAGCAGCTTGGGGACAGGTCAAGAGACCCAGTACTTC; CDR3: CASSLGTGQETQYF
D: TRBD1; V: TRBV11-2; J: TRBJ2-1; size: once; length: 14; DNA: TGTGCCAGCAGCTCGTTACAGGGGGCAGGGGAGCAGTTCTTC; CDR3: CASSSLQGAGEQFF
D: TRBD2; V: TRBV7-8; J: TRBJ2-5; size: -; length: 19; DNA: TGTGCCAGCAGAGCCCTGGGGGGACTAGCGGGGGGCTCCCAAGAGACCCAGTACTTC; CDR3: CASRALGGLAGGSQETQYF
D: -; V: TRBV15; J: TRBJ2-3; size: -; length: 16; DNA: TGTGCCACCAGCAGAGATCAGGGCCCCCTCTTGAATACGCAGTATTTT; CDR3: CATSRDQGPLLNTQYF
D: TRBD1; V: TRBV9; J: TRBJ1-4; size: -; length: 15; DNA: TGTGCCAGCAGCTCCCGGACAGGGGTGGATGAAAAACTGTTTTTT; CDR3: CASSSRTGVDEKLFF
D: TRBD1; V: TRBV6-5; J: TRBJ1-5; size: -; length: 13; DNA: TGTGCCAGCAGCCGGGACAGTAATCAGCCCCAGCATTTT; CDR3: CASSRDSNQPQHF
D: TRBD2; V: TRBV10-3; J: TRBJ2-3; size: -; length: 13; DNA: TGTGCCGCGGGGGGAGCGGGGGATGATACGCAGTATTTT; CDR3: CAAGGAGDDTQYF
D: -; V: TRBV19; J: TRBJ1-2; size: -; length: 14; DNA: TGTGCCAGTAGTCGACAGGCGCGGAACTATGGCTACACCTTC; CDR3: CASSRQARNYGYTF
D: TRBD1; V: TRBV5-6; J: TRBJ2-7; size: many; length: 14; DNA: TGTGCCAGCACCGGGACAGGGGGGTCCTACGAGCAGTACTTC; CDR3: CASTGTGGSYEQYF
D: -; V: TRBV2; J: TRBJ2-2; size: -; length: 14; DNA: TGTGCCAGCAGGGCCCTGGGGGGCACCGGGGAGCTGTTTTTT; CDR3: CASRALGGTGELFF
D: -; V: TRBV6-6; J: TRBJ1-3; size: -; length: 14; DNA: TGTGCCAGCAGTCCCCAAACTTGGGGAAACACCATATATTTT; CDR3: CASSPQTWGNTIYF
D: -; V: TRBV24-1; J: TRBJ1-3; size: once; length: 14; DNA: TGTGCCACCAACTACCGGGACACTAGAAACACCATATATTTT; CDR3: CATNYRDTRNTIYF
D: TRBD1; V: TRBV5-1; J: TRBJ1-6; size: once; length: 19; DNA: TGCGCCAGCAGCTTGGAGGCGTCAGGGGGCTCACCTCCTAATTCACCCCTCCACTTT; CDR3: CASSLEASGGSPPNSPLHF
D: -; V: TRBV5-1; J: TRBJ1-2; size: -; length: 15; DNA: TGCGCCAGCAGCTTGGGGGTTGGGGGCTTAGGAGGCTACACCTTC; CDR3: CASSLGVGGLGGYTF
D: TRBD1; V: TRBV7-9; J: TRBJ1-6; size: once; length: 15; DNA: TGTGCCAGCAGCCCCCGGGGACAGGCAAGATCACCCCTCCACTTT; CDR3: CASSPRGQARSPLHF
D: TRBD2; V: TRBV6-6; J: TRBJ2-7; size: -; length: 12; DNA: TGTGCCAGCAGTTACGGGGGGGGCGAGCAGTACTTC; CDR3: CASSYGGGEQYF
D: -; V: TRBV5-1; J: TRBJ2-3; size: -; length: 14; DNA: TGCGCCAGCAGCTTGGGGCGGATGGCAGATACGCAGTATTTT; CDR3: CASSLGRMADTQYF
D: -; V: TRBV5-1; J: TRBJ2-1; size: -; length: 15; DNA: TGCGCCAGCAGCAGGGCTCAGGGATGGGGCAATGAGCAGTTCTTC; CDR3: CASSRAQGWGNEQFF
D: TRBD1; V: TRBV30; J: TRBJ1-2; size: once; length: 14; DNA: TGTGCCTGGAGTTGGGACAGGGGGCTGGCTGGCTACACCTTC; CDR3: CAWSWDRGLAGYTF
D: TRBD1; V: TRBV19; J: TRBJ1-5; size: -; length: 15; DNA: TGTGCCAGTAGTACAACAGGACAGGGGGAGCAGCCCCAGCATTTT; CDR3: CASSTTGQGEQPQHF
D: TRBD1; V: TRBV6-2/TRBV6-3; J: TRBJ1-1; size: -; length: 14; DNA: TGTGCCAGCAGTTCCTACGACAGGGACACTGAAGCTTTCTTT; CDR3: CASSSYDRDTEAFF
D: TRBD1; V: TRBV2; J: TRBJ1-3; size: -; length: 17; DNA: TGTGCCAGCAGGGACAGGGTTATCGAAAACACTGGAAACACCATATATTTT; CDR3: CASRDRVIENTGNTIYF
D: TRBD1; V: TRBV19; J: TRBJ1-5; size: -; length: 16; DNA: TGTGCCAGTAGGCCGGGACAGGGACTTAGCAATCAGCCCCAGCATTTT; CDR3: CASRPGQGLSNQPQHF
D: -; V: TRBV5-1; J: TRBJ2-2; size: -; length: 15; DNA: TGCGCCAGCACAGCGGCACATGCGAACACCGGGGAGCTGTTTTTT; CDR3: CASTAAHANTGELFF
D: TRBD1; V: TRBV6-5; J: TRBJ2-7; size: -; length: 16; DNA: TGTGCCAGCAGTTACTCGAGCGGACAGGGTTCATCCGAGCAGTACTTC; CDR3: CASSYSSGQGSSEQYF
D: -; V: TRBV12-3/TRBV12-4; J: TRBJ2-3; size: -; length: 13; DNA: TGTGCCAGCAAAAGCGGCGGCACAGATACGCAGTATTTT; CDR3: CASKSGGTDTQYF
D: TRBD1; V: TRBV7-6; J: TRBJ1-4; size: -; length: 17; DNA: TGTGCCAGCAGTATAACGATACCGGGACAGCCTAATGAAAAACTGTTTTTT; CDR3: CASSITIPGQPNEKLFF
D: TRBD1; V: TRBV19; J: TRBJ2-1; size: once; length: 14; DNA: TGTGCCTCGAACACAGGGGGCTCCTACAATGAGCAGTTCTTC; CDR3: CASNTGGSYNEQFF
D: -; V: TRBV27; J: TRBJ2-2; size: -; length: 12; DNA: TGTGCCAGCAGGAAGGGGTCCGGGGAGCTGTTTTTT; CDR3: CASRKGSGELFF
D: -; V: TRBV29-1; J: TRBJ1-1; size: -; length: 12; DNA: TGCAGCGTTGCCGGGGTGGGGACTGAAGCTTTCTTT; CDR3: CSVAGVGTEAFF
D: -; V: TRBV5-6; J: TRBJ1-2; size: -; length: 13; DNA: TGTGCCAGCAGCTCTGGTGAGGCAGGGGGCTACACCTTC; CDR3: CASSSGEAGGYTF
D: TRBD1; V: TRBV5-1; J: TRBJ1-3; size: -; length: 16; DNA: TGCGCCAGCAGCCCAGGGACAGCAGTCTCTGGAAACACCATATATTTT; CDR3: CASSPGTAVSGNTIYF
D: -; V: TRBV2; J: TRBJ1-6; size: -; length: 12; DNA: TGTGCCAGCAGTATCTCGGATTCACCCCTCCACTTT; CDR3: CASSISDSPLHF
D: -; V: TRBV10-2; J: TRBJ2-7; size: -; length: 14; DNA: TGCGCCAGCAGTGTTGACAGGACCTACTACGAGCAGTACTTC; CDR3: CASSVDRTYYEQYF
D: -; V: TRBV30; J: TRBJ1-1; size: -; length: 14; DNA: TGTGCCTGGAGTCCCCTCGGGGGAAACACTGAAGCTTTCTTT; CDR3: CAWSPLGGNTEAFF
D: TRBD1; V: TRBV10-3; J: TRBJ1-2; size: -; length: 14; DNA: TGTGCCACAGTCCCGGGACAGGGGGTCTATGGCTACACCTTC; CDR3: CATVPGQGVYGYTF
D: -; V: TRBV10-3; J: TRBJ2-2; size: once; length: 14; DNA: TGTGCCATCCAGGGGCTTAGCAACACCGGGGAGCTGTTTTTT; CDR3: CAIQGLSNTGELFF
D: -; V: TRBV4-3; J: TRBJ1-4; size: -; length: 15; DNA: TGCGCCAGCAGCCAAGACAGGGTCGAGTATGAAAAACTGTTTTTT; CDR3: CASSQDRVEYEKLFF
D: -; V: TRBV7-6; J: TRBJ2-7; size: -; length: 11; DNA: TGTGCCAGCAGCTTAGACCGGGGGCAGTACTTC; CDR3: CASSLDRGQYF
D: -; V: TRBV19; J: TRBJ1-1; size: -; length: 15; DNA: TGTGCCAGTAGTTCCCCGGGGGGTTTGAACACTGAAGCTTTCTTT; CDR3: CASSSPGGLNTEAFF
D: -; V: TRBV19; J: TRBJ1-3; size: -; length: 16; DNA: TGTGCCAGTAGTACCCCCCTGAGGACATCTGGAAACACCATATATTTT; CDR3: CASSTPLRTSGNTIYF
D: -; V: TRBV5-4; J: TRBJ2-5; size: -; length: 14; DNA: TGTGCAAGCCGGGGGGCCGGGGTAGCAGAGACCCAGTACTTC; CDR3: CASRGAGVAETQYF
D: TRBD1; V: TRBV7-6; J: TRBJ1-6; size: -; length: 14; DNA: TGTGCCAGCAGCTGGGGGACAGCAGATTCACCCCTCCACTTT; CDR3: CASSWGTADSPLHF
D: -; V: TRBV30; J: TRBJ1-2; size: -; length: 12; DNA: TGTGCCTGCTGGCGGGGGGTGAAAGGCTACACCTTC; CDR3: CACWRGVKGYTF
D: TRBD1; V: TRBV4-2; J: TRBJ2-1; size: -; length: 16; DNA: TGTGCCAGCAGCCTGGCCGCGGGACAGGGGAGTGATGAGCAGTTCTTC; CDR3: CASSLAAGQGSDEQFF
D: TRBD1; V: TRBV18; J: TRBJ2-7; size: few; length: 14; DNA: TGTGCCAGCTCAGCCGGGACAGGGTTCGACGAGCAGTACTTC; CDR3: CASSAGTGFDEQYF
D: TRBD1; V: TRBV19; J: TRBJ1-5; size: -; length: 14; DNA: TGTGCCTGCCTACAGGGGGGTGGCAATCAGCCCCAGCATTTT; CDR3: CACLQGGGNQPQHF
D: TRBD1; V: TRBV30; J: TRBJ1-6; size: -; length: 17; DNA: TGTGCCTGGAGCCCCCGGACAGGGATTGCTTTCAATTCACCCCTCCACTTT; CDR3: CAWSPRTGIAFNSPLHF